This is a list of T cell receptor beta chains from one sample in a study of T cell responses to AZD1222 COVID-19 vaccine. Profiled with immunoSEQ multiplex PCR; TCRdb holds only in-frame clones, not every one. The data contain 180,000 or so clones, roughly 94% of them singletons. Sequenced here: peripheral blood, sampled 28 days after the second AZD1222 dose. The source of these receptors is an adult who received the AZD1222 COVID-19 vaccine. CDR3s include the opening cysteine and the closing phenylalanine or tryptophan. The order of the fields is D gene, CDR3 length, J gene, clone size, V gene, CDR3 DNA, CDR3 protein. The D gene is left open where the match is weak. Size is stated for part of the rows, as once, few or many counts, or as a class when the clone is expanded.

TRBD2 17 TRBJ2-2 once TRBV6-6 TGTGCCAGCAGTCCAGAGGGACTAGCCCGAAACACCGGGGAGCTGTTTTTT CASSPEGLARNTGELFF
TRBD1 16 TRBJ2-7 - TRBV24-1 TGTGCCACCAGTGATTCCAACCGACAGGGCTCCTACGAGCAGTACTTC CATSDSNRQGSYEQYF
- 16 TRBJ2-2 few TRBV6-1 TGTGCCAGCAGTGTTCTGAGACACCAAATCACCGGGGAGCTGTTTTTT CASSVLRHQITGELFF
- 15 TRBJ2-7 - TRBV7-8 TGTGCCAGCAGACCCAAGCGGGCCCTTTTTCACGAGCAGTACTTC CASRPKRALFHEQYF
TRBD2 17 TRBJ2-2 - TRBV7-2 TGTGCCAGCAGCTTAGCGCCAAGCGGGAGGGCATCCGGGGAGCTGTTTTTT CASSLAPSGRASGELFF
TRBD1 16 TRBJ1-1 - TRBV7-6 TGTGCCAGCAGCTCCTACTTGGAGGGGGCCGGCACTGAAGCTTTCTTT CASSSYLEGAGTEAFF
TRBD2 14 TRBJ2-7 - TRBV2 TGTGCCAGCAGTGAGGGACTAGCGGCGTACGAGCAGTACTTC CASSEGLAAYEQYF
- 14 TRBJ1-2 - TRBV6-5 TGTGCCGGGAAGGGGCGGGGGCCTAACTATGGCTACACCTTC CAGKGRGPNYGYTF
TRBD2 16 TRBJ2-1 - TRBV19 TGTGCCAGTAGTATATCTAGCGGGAGTCGTTACAATGAGCAGTTCTTC CASSISSGSRYNEQFF
TRBD1 14 TRBJ2-7 - TRBV30 TGTGCCTGGAGCGGGATGACAGGGCCCTACGAGCAGTACTTC CAWSGMTGPYEQYF
TRBD1 13 TRBJ1-2 once TRBV6-5 TGTGCCACTAGGGACAGTAGGTCTCAAGGCTACACCTTC CATRDSRSQGYTF
- 12 TRBJ1-1 - TRBV10-3 TGTGCCGTCCGGGGACGGAACACTGAAGCTTTCTTT CAVRGRNTEAFF
- 12 TRBJ2-3 - TRBV5-6 TGTGCCAGCAGCTTCGCGGCGGATACGCAGTATTTT CASSFAADTQYF
TRBD2 15 TRBJ2-7 - TRBV28 TGTGCCAGCAGTCCCGGGGTTAGCGGGAGCCACGAGCAGTACTTC CASSPGVSGSHEQYF
TRBD1 13 TRBJ1-2 - TRBV7-9 TGTGCCAGCAGCTTCGACAGGGCCTCGGGCTACACCTTC CASSFDRASGYTF
TRBD2 16 TRBJ2-1 - TRBV3-1/TRBV3-2 TGTGCCAGCAGCCAAGAGAGGACTAGCAGATACAATGAGCAGTTCTTC CASSQERTSRYNEQFF
- 13 TRBJ1-2 - TRBV28 TGTGCCAGCAGTTTTGAGGGGGACTATGGCTACACCTTC CASSFEGDYGYTF
- 16 TRBJ1-1 - TRBV28 TGTGCCAGCAGTTTCTTTGGTGGGCGGATGAACACTGAAGCTTTCTTT CASSFFGGRMNTEAFF
- 11 TRBJ1-1 - TRBV20-1 TGCAGTGCCCAGTTGGGTGCTGAAGCTTTCTTT CSAQLGAEAFF
TRBD1 14 TRBJ2-7 - TRBV19 TGTGCCAGTAGTATACGACAGGGGTCCTACGAGCAGTACTTC CASSIRQGSYEQYF
- 15 TRBJ1-2 - TRBV4-1 TGCGCCAGCAGCCAAGATCCACAGGGTAGCTATGGCTACACCTTC CASSQDPQGSYGYTF
- 15 TRBJ1-4 - TRBV30 TGTGCCTGGAGTAGCGCCACTGCAACTAATGAAAAACTGTTTTTT CAWSSATATNEKLFF
TRBD1 14 TRBJ1-1 - TRBV5-1 TGCGCCAGCAGCCCACAGGGGGCGAACACTGAAGCTTTCTTT CASSPQGANTEAFF
TRBD2 15 TRBJ2-1 - TRBV28 TGTGCCAGCAGTAGGACTAGCCTCGCTGACAATGAGCAGTTCTTC CASSRTSLADNEQFF
- 15 TRBJ1-2 - TRBV4-3 TGCGCCAGCAGCCCCGGACTGACAGTTAACTATGGCTACACCTTC CASSPGLTVNYGYTF
- 13 TRBJ1-5 - TRBV19 TGTGCCAGTACCATGGATCGGTTCGGGCCCCAGCATTTT CASTMDRFGPQHF
- 12 TRBJ1-4 - TRBV12-3/TRBV12-4 TGTGCCAGCAGTTTAGGGGATGAAAAACTGTTTTTT CASSLGDEKLFF
- 14 TRBJ1-1 - TRBV5-6 TGTGCCAGCAGCCCCCCTCATCAGAACACTGAAGCTTTCTTT CASSPPHQNTEAFF
- 15 TRBJ1-5 - TRBV7-2 TGTGCCAGCAGCTTATTGGCAGGGGCCAATCAGCCCCAGCATTTT CASSLLAGANQPQHF
- 15 TRBJ2-7 few TRBV19 TGTGCCAGTACTATAACCGGGACCTCTAACAGCGAGCAGTACTTC CASTITGTSNSEQYF
TRBD1 14 TRBJ1-1 - TRBV28 TGTGCCAGCAGTTCGGGACAGGGTAGGACTGAAGCTTTCTTT CASSSGQGRTEAFF
TRBD2 16 TRBJ2-4 - TRBV5-1 TGCGCCAGCAGCCCGACTAGCGGGAGGGCGAAAAACATTCAGTACTTC CASSPTSGRAKNIQYF
- 16 TRBJ1-6 - TRBV7-2 TGTGCCAGCAGCTTGGAGATCGACAGGCGTAATTCACCCCTCCACTTT CASSLEIDRRNSPLHF
- 15 TRBJ1-6 - TRBV6-5 TGTGCCAGCAGTTACGAGACAGAGAATAATTCACCCCTCCACTTT CASSYETENNSPLHF
- 13 TRBJ1-1 - TRBV19 TGTGCCAGTAGTATTCGACAAGACACTGAAGCTTTCTTT CASSIRQDTEAFF
- 15 TRBJ2-1 - TRBV9 TGTGCCAGCAGCGTAGAGGCGGGCCATTGGAATGAGCAGTTCTTC CASSVEAGHWNEQFF
- 15 TRBJ2-3 - TRBV7-8 TGTGCCAGCAGCACCCTCGGATTCAGCACAGATACGCAGTATTTT CASSTLGFSTDTQYF
- 15 TRBJ1-2 - TRBV4-1 TGCGCCAGCAGCCAAGATCCGGGAGCTAACTATGGCTACACCTTC CASSQDPGANYGYTF
- 16 TRBJ2-7 - TRBV14 TGTGCCAGCAGCCAATTGGGGCGGACACCCGCCTACGAGCAGTACTTC CASSQLGRTPAYEQYF
TRBD1 14 TRBJ1-5 - TRBV19 TGTGCCAGCTCTCCAGGGGGCTTCGATCAGCCCCAGCATTTT CASSPGGFDQPQHF
- 14 TRBJ1-6 - TRBV10-3 TGTGCCATCAGTCGACAGGCGGAGGATTCACCCCTCCACTTT CAISRQAEDSPLHF
- 11 TRBJ1-2 - TRBV3-1/TRBV3-2 TGTGCCAGCAGCCAAGACTATGGCTACACCTTC CASSQDYGYTF
- 15 TRBJ1-1 - TRBV25-1 TGTGCCAGCAGCGACCCGTCGGGGGGGGACACTGAAGCTTTCTTT CASSDPSGGDTEAFF
- 13 TRBJ2-3 - TRBV6-5 TGTGCCAGCGGCCCAACTAGCACAGATACGCAGTATTTT CASGPTSTDTQYF